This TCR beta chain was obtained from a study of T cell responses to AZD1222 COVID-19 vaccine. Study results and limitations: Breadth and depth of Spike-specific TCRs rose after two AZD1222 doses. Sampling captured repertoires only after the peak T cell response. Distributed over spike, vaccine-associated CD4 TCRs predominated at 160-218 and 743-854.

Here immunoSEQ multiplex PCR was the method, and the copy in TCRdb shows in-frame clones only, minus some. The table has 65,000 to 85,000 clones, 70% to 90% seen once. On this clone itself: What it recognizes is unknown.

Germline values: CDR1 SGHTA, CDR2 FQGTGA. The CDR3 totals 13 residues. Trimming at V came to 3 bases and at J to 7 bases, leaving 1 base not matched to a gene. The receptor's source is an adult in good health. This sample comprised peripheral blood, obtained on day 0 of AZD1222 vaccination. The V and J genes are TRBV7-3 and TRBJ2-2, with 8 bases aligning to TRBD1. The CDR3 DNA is TGTGCCAGCAGCTTCACAGGGGGCGGGGAGCTGTTTTTT. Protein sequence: CASSFTGGGELFF.